Below, one T cell receptor beta chain is given with its context. This record comes from a study of T cell repertoires and Cas9 in healthy adults. For the study at large: Multi-effector potency, cytotoxicity and lineage were assessed in SpCas9-reactive CD4 and CD8 T cells.

CDR1 and CDR2 (germline): SGHVS, FNYEAQ. Trimming cost V 2 bases and J 0 bases, with 11 bases left between them. This CDR3 region has 16 residues. Here immunoSEQ multiplex PCR was the method, and the copy in TCRdb shows in-frame clones only, minus some. The sample records more than 13,000 clones, about 89% being singletons. Sample: Tregs (CD4+, CD25+, CD127-, CD137-, CD154-) from PBMCs; culture status not recorded. The chain is built from TRBV7-6 and TRBJ2-1; no clear D. This receptor was taken from a human donor in good health. The CDR3 bases are TGTGCCAGCAGCTTACTACTTGTCAGCTCCTACAATGAGCAGTTCTTC. Translated, it gives CASSLLLVSSYNEQFF. The variable domain in full, with the rest retrieved from reference TRBV7-6 and TRBJ2-1, is GAGVSQSPRYKVTKRGQDVALRCDPISGHVSLYWYRQALGQGPEFLTYFNYEAQQDKSGLPNDRFSAERPEGSISTLTIQRTEQRDSAMYRCASSLLLVSSYNEQFFGPGTRLTVL.